Sequencing of this TCR beta chain was carried out in a study of T cells in Graves' hyperthyroidism and ophthalmopathy. Study outcomes and limitations: Ophthalmopathy stood apart from stable hyperthyroidism in a 13 V-J model.

Worth noting for this clonotype: Its antigen is undetermined.

Germline values: CDR1 DFQATT, CDR2 SNEGSKA (reference sequence). Trimming at V came to 5 bases and at J to 3 bases, leaving 11 bases not matched to a gene. The CDR3 runs to 15 residues. Authors of the study amplified TCR beta CDR3 regions from RNA transcripts. The study used the HTBI primer set for a first-round RT-PCR of the TCR CDR3. TCRdb analysed the multiplex PCR reads with MiXCR anew, one entry per CDR3 protein. Among under 400,000 distinct CDR3 sequences listed, 18% were seen once. The chain joins TRBV20-1 to TRBJ1-1, with 8 bases aligning to TRBD1. Sequencing used blood. The receptor's source is a woman in her fifties or sixties with Graves' hyperthyroidism. For the CDR3, the DNA is TGCAGTGCTTTAGACCCAGGGGGCCTCCACACTGAAGCTTTCTTT. Translated, it gives CSALDPGGLHTEAFF.